A single sample gave rise to the 9 T cell receptor beta chains below, sequenced in a study of T-cell memory formation after mild COVID-19. TCRdb passed the 5' RACE reads through MiXCR, listing each CDR3 protein once. In the table there are roughly 150,000 distinct CDR3 sequences, 10% to 15% of which are singletons. The sequencing sample was made of PBMCs or a T cell subset sorted from them (not recorded which). These receptors all stem from a man in his late teens or twenties who had mild COVID-19 (a few samples of this study predate the infection). Cell type and time point are not known.

CDR3 coding DNA: TGTGCCAGCAGTGACCGCCAGCCAGATACGCAGTATTTT. Translation: CASSDRQPDTQYF. V usage is TRBV6-1 and J usage is TRBJ2-3; D uncertain. The CDR3 extends over 13 amino acids. Trimming left V 3 bases short and J 4 bases short, with 8 bases between. In germline, CDR1 is MNHNS, CDR2 SASEGT.

This clonotype was detected a few times. The rearrangement uses TRBV29-1 and TRBJ1-4, with D perhaps TRBD1 (6 bases). CDR1 SQVTM and CDR2 ANQGSEA come from the germline V gene. The CDR3 totals 13 residues. V dropped 7 bases and J dropped 7 bases, with 16 bases sitting between them. The CDR3 is CSGQQGWPEKLFF. CDR3 sequence (DNA): TGCAGCGGCCAACAGGGATGGCCTGAAAAACTGTTTTTT. Looking up the rest from reference TRBV29-1 and TRBJ1-4 gives the full variable domain: SAVISQKPSRDICQRGTSLTIQCQVDSQVTMMFWYRQQPGQSLTLIATANQGSEATYESGFVIDKFPISRPNLTFSTLTVSNMSPEDSSIYLCSGQQGWPEKLFFGSGTQLSVL.

This clonotype was seen a few times. The gene calls are TRBV7-3 and TRBJ2-2; TRBD1 agrees at 7 bases. Germline V CDR1 and CDR2: SGHTA, FQGTGA. With 5 bases clipped from V and 4 bases from J, the junction kept 7 bases outside the gene matches. The length of the CDR3 is 15 residues. In DNA form, the CDR3 reads TGTGCCAGCAGCGATTCGACAGGGCTCACCGGGGAGCTGTTTTTT. Protein: CASSDSTGLTGELFF. Variable domain in full (rest from reference TRBV7-3 and TRBJ2-2): GAGVSQTPSNKVTEKGKYVELRCDPISGHTALYWYRQSLGQGPEFLIYFQGTGAADDSGLPNDRFFAVRPEGSVSTLKIQRTERGDSAVYLCASSDSTGLTGELFFGEGSRLTVL.

CDR3 nucleotide sequence: TGTGCCAGCAGCGTAGCGGGGGACAACAATGAGCAGTTCTTC. Translated, it gives CASSVAGDNNEQFF. The chain is built from TRBV9 and TRBJ2-1, with D possibly being TRBD1 or TRBD2 (6 bases each). With 0 bases removed from V and 5 bases from J, the gap between germline ends came to 9 bases. The CDR3 totals 14 residues. CDR1 is SGDLS, CDR2 YYNGEE, per germline.

The chain carries TRBV12-3 or TRBV12-4 and TRBJ1-5, with 9 positions matching TRBD1. The CDR3 covers 15 residues. V trimming: 3 bases; J trimming: 6 bases; junction bases outside the gene matches: 6. For the CDR3, the DNA is TGTGCCAGCAGTTTGGGAACAGGGGGCCGTCAGCCCCAGCATTTT. It translates to CASSLGTGGRQPQHF.

This chain links TRBV7-2 with TRBJ1-5; D unclear. V was trimmed by 6 bases and J by 4 bases, leaving 16 bases between them. Germline V lookup: CDR1 SGHTA, CDR2 FQGNSA. The length of the CDR3 is 15 residues. CDR3 amino acids: CASSSTYAPNQPQHF. CDR3 bases: TGTGCCAGCAGTTCCACGTATGCCCCTAATCAGCCCCAGCATTTT.

J is TRBJ2-3 and V is TRBV4-1, with 8 bases identical to TRBD1. The V gene's germline CDR1 is MGHRA and CDR2 YSYEKL. Germline trimming cut 1 base from V and 5 bases from J; bases unmatched to any gene: 5. This CDR3 comprises 15 residues. The CDR3 DNA is TGCGCCAGCAGCCAAGCCCAGGGGGCGGGAGATACGCAGTATTTT. It translates to CASSQAQGAGDTQYF.

This clonotype was counted only a few times. This chain connects TRBV5-6 to TRBJ2-3; 7 bases align to TRBD1. The CDR3 has 13 residues. The germline V gene encodes CDR1 SGHDT and CDR2 YYEEEE. The V and J ends lost 2 bases and 6 bases, in that order; junction bases with no gene match: 3. The CDR3: CASSLQGWDTQYF. The CDR3 nucleotides are TGTGCCAGCAGCTTACAGGGGTGGGATACGCAGTATTTT.

Ten or more counts support this clonotype. The chain couples TRBV6-5 to TRBJ1-3; D remains unclear. CDR1 and CDR2 (germline): MNHEY, SVGAGI. CDR3 length equals 15 residues. V was cut by 2 bases and J by 4 bases, with 12 bases left in between. In nucleotides, the CDR3 is TGTGCCAGCAGTTACGCAGACGTCGCCGGAAACACCATATATTTT. Its translation: CASSYADVAGNTIYF.